The 13 T cell receptor beta chains listed next were all sequenced from one sample in a study of blood T cell repertoires in COVID-19. The repertoire was sequenced with immunoSEQ multiplex PCR; TCRdb's copy has only in-frame clones and lacks some. Among fewer than 500,000 clones listed, roughly 86% were seen once. Specimen: PBMCs or T cells enriched from blood (not recorded which). These receptors came from a man aged 30 to 45 who had recovered from COVID-19.

The rearrangement uses TRBV27 and TRBJ2-7; 8 nucleotides align to TRBD2. The CDR3 runs to 16 residues. The V gene's germline CDR1 is MNHEY and CDR2 SMNVEV (reference sequence). V lost 4 bases to trimming and J lost 2 bases; unmatched junction nucleotides: 10. CDR3 in DNA: TGTGCCAGCAGTTGGGTTTTCGGGGGGGGTGCCTACGAGCAGTACTTC. Protein product: CASSWVFGGGAYEQYF.

This clone was recorded only once. Here the CDR3 DNA reads TGTGCCAGCAGATCGACCAGGTTAGGTGGCTACACCTTC. This translates into CASRSTRLGGYTF. The chain couples TRBV6-5 to TRBJ1-2; D is ambiguous. There are 13 residues in the CDR3. Germline CDR1 reads MNHEY; CDR2 reads SVGAGI. Trimming shortened V by 6 bases and J by 7 bases, and 15 bases separated the two germline ends.

The CDR3 DNA is TGTGCCAGTAGGAAAACAGGGGAGGCTGGAAACACCATATATTTT. Its protein is CASRKTGEAGNTIYF. The rearrangement joins TRBV19 to TRBJ1-3; 7 bases agree with TRBD1. The CDR3 totals 15 residues. The germline CDR1 and CDR2 sequences are LNHDA and SQIVND (reference sequence). The V segment lost 6 bases and the J segment 2 bases; nucleotides outside the gene matches: 7.

This sequence joins TRBV7-3 and TRBJ1-2; D possibly corresponds to TRBD1 (6 bases). The CDR3 runs to 15 residues. With 1 base removed from V and 3 bases from J, the gap between germline ends came to 12 bases. Germline-derived CDR1 and CDR2 are SGHTA and FQGTGA. CDR3 residues: CASSLSQGMDYGYTF. The CDR3 DNA reads TGTGCCAGCAGCTTAAGTCAGGGGATGGACTATGGCTACACCTTC.

This sequence joins TRBV30 and TRBJ2-7, with 7 bases fitting TRBD1. Germline-derived CDR1 and CDR2 are GTSNPN and SVGIG (reference sequence). Unmatched junction bases numbered 2, after V lost 1 base and J lost 2 bases. The CDR3 is 13 residues long. In DNA, the CDR3 is TGTGCCTGGAGTGCCGGGACAGCCTACGAGCAGTACTTC. Its protein product is CAWSAGTAYEQYF.

The rearrangement joins TRBV7-9 to TRBJ2-2; 7 bases are shared with TRBD1. Germline CDR1 is SEHNR and CDR2 is FQNEAQ (reference sequence). After removal of 5 bases from V and 3 bases from J, the junction contained 6 bases not matched to a gene. The CDR3 has 15 amino acids. CDR3 DNA sequence: TGTGCCAGCAGCCTCTACAGGGGTGACACCGGGGAGCTGTTTTTT. Encoded protein: CASSLYRGDTGELFF.

Ten or more counts support this clone. Other nucleotide sequences from this sample produce the same CDR3. The rearrangement joins TRBV6-4 to TRBJ1-2; 7 bases map to TRBD1. V dropped 5 bases and J dropped 2; count of bases not matched to a gene: 2. The CDR3 consists of 13 residues. CDR1 is MRHNA, CDR2 SNTAGT, per germline. CDR3 in DNA: TGTGCCAGCAGTCCACAGGGGAACTATGGCTACACCTTC. Its protein is CASSPQGNYGYTF.

This chain connects TRBV9 to TRBJ1-6; D is possibly TRBD1 (5 bases). This CDR3 is 15 amino acids long. Germline assignment: CDR1 SGDLS and CDR2 YYNGEE. Trimming removed 4 bases at V and 9 bases at J, with 17 bases between. The CDR3 nucleotides are TGTGCCAGCAGCACACGGACACTCGGGGGTTCACCCCTCCACTTT. Its translation: CASSTRTLGGSPLHF.

The rearrangement links TRBV28 to TRBJ1-1, with D perhaps TRBD1 (5 bases). Between the trimmed V and J ends, which lost 3 bases and 8 bases, there was a span of 13 bases. CDR1 is MDHEN and CDR2 is SYDVKM in the germline V gene. This CDR3 contains 13 residues. The CDR3 region is CASSLGPGREAFF. CDR3 in DNA: TGTGCCAGCAGTTTGGGGCCAGGCAGGGAAGCTTTCTTT.

This clone was observed once. The rearrangement joins TRBV12-3 or TRBV12-4 to TRBJ1-1, with 10 nucleotides matching TRBD1. The V gene end was trimmed by 3 bases and the J gene end by 10 bases; junction bases not matched to a gene: 2. The CDR3 spans 12 residues. Here the CDR3 DNA reads TGTGCCAGCAGTTTGGGGACAGGGGCAGCTTTCTTT. This sequence encodes CASSLGTGAAFF.

The chain couples TRBV7-9 to TRBJ2-5; 8 positions match TRBD1. This CDR3 spans 16 amino acids. V trimming: 2 bases; J trimming: 2 bases; junction bases outside the gene matches: 7. The germline gives CDR1 SEHNR, CDR2 FQNEAQ (reference sequence). The CDR3 coding sequence is TGTGCCAGCAGCTTACCTTTCCGGGACAGGCAAGAGACCCAGTACTTC. Translation gives CASSLPFRDRQETQYF.

In DNA, the CDR3 is TGCGCCAGCAGCCAAGGGACCCTACAGGGAGAGACCCAGTACTTC. Its protein is CASSQGTLQGETQYF. This chain connects TRBV4-3 to TRBJ2-5, with D perhaps matching TRBD1 (6 bases). The V gene lost 1 base and the J gene lost 4 bases, with 13 bases spanning the gap. The germline V gene encodes CDR1 LGHNA and CDR2 YSLEER. The CDR3 runs to 15 residues.

The V and J genes are TRBV12-5 and TRBJ1-2, with 10 bases that match TRBD1. The CDR3 has 14 residues. The V segment lost 3 bases and the J segment 9 bases; nucleotides outside the gene matches: 7. Germline V gene data show CDR1 as LGHNT and CDR2 as FRNRAP. The CDR3 is CASGLPGQGRSYTF. The CDR3 DNA follows: TGTGCTAGTGGTTTACCGGGACAGGGGAGAAGCTACACCTTC.